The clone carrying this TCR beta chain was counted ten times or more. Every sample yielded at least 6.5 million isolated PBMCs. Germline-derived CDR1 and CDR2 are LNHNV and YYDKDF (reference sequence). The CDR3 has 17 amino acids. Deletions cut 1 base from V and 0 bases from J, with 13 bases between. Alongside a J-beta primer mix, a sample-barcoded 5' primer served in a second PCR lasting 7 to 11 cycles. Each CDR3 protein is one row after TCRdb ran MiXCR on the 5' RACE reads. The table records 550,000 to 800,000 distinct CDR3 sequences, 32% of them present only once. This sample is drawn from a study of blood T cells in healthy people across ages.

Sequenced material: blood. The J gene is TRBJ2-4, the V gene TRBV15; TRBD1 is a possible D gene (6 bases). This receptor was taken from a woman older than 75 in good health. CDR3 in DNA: TGTGCCACCAGCAGAGTTCCAGGGGAGTCAGCCAAAAACATTCAGTACTTC. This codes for CATSRVPGESAKNIQYF.